A selection of T cell receptor beta chains follows, all from one sample in a study of cytomegalovirus exposure and HLA in healthy donors. TCRdb's copy holds only in-frame clones and misses some; the assay was immunoSEQ multiplex PCR. The repertoire holds some 110,000 clones, with roughly 85% as singletons. Input material: PBMCs. The receptors here all came from a young man in good health and CMV-seropositive. CDR3s include the opening cysteine and the closing phenylalanine or tryptophan. The D gene is left open where the match is weak. Size is stated for part of the rows, as once, few or many counts, or as a class when the clone is expanded.

-	TRBV4-1	TRBJ1-2	-	CASSQAGLYGYTF	TGCGCCAGCAGCCAAGCGGGATTGTATGGCTACACCTTC
-	TRBV21-1	TRBJ1-5	-	CASRKKVGRGQPQHF	TGTGCCAGCAGAAAAAAGGTCGGGAGGGGACAGCCCCAGCATTTT
-	TRBV9	TRBJ2-2	-	CASSYLPGGRTGELFF	TGTGCCAGCAGCTATCTACCTGGCGGGCGTACCGGGGAGCTGTTTTTT
-	TRBV5-1	TRBJ1-2	-	CASSLSEGNYGYTF	TGCGCCAGCAGCTTGTCCGAGGGTAACTATGGCTACACCTTC
-	TRBV29-1	TRBJ2-5	-	CSSGFGDSQETQYF	TGCAGCTCGGGGTTTGGGGATTCACAAGAGACCCAGTACTTC
-	TRBV11-1	TRBJ2-5	-	CASSHRSGGTYQETQYF	TGTGCCAGCAGCCACCGTAGTGGCGGGACTTACCAAGAGACCCAGTACTTC
TRBD1	TRBV19	TRBJ2-1	-	CASSPPSWTGNDHEQFF	TGTGCCAGTAGTCCCCCCAGCTGGACAGGGAATGACCATGAGCAGTTCTTC
-	TRBV29-1	TRBJ2-3	-	CSVVSGRSTDTQYF	TGCAGCGTTGTTTCAGGGCGAAGCACAGATACGCAGTATTTT
-	TRBV25-1	TRBJ1-5	-	CASSNWGDSNQPQHF	TGTGCCAGCAGTAATTGGGGGGATAGCAATCAGCCCCAGCATTTT
TRBD2	TRBV7-9	TRBJ2-1	-	CASSFGTGGYNEQFF	TGTGCCAGCAGCTTTGGAACGGGGGGCTACAATGAGCAGTTCTTC
TRBD1	TRBV14	TRBJ1-2	few	CASSQDRGSPDGYTF	TGTGCCAGCAGCCAAGACAGGGGGAGTCCGGATGGCTACACCTTC
TRBD1	TRBV28	TRBJ1-5	-	CASSHDIADRGIRNQPQHF	TGTGCCAGCAGTCACGACATAGCCGACAGGGGGATACGCAATCAGCCCCAGCATTTT
-	TRBV14	TRBJ2-2	-	CASRPYRAGELFF	TGTGCCAGCCGACCCTACAGGGCCGGGGAGCTGTTTTTT
-	TRBV15	TRBJ1-1	-	CATSRVGGRTEAFF	TGTGCCACCAGCAGAGTCGGGGGGCGGACTGAAGCTTTCTTT
-	TRBV4-1	TRBJ2-2	once	CASSQGQGKEDTGELFF	TGCGCCAGCAGCCAAGGACAAGGGAAGGAGGACACCGGGGAGCTGTTTTTT
-	TRBV5-6	TRBJ1-3	-	CASSRGTTIYF	TGTGCCAGCAGCCGGGGTACCACCATATATTTT
-	TRBV19	TRBJ1-2	-	CASSPPRSKENYGYTF	TGTGCCAGTAGTCCCCCTAGATCTAAGGAGAACTATGGCTACACCTTC
TRBD1	TRBV27	TRBJ2-7	-	CASSGTGRFNEQYF	TGTGCCAGCAGTGGGACAGGCCGTTTTAACGAGCAGTACTTC